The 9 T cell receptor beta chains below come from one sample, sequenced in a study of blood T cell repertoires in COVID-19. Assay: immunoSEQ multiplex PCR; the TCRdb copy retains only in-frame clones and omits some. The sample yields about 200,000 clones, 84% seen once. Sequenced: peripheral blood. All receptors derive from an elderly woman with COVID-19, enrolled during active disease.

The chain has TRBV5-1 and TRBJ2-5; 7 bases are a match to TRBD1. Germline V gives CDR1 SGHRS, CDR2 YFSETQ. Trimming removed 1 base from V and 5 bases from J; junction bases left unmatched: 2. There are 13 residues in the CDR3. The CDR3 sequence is CASSLRGRETQYF. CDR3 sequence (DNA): TGCGCCAGCAGCTTGAGGGGGCGGGAGACCCAGTACTTC.

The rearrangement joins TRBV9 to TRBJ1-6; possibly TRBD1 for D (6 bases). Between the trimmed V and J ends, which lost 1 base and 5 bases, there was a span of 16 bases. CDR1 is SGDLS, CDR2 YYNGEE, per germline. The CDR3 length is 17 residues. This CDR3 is CASSVTSGVLDNSPLHF. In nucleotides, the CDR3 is TGTGCCAGCAGCGTAACTTCAGGGGTGCTCGATAATTCACCCCTCCACTTT.

The CDR3 nucleotides read TGTGCCAGCAGCTTAGGCAGGGCGTGGGGCGTGAACACTGAAGCTTTCTTT. This gives the protein CASSLGRAWGVNTEAFF. The rearrangement links TRBV7-8 to TRBJ1-1; TRBD1 might be the D (5 bases). Germline V gene lookup returns CDR1 SGHVS and CDR2 FQNEAQ. The V gene lost 1 base and the J gene lost 0 bases, with 15 bases spanning the gap. The CDR3 has 17 residues.

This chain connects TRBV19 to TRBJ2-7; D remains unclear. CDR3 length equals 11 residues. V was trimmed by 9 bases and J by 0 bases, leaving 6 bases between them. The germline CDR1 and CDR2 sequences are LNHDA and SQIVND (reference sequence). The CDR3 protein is CASGSSYEQYF. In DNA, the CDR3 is TGTGCCAGCGGGTCCTCCTACGAGCAGTACTTC.

CDR3 loop: CASSFRTTAGGGSYEQYF. In DNA, the CDR3 is TGTGCCAGCAGTTTCCGAACCACGGCGGGTGGTGGTTCCTACGAGCAGTACTTC. This chain joins TRBV28 and TRBJ2-7; tentative D call: TRBD2 (5 bases). This CDR3 comprises 18 residues. V was cut by 3 bases and J by 1 base, with 22 bases left in between. Per germline, CDR1 MDHEN and CDR2 SYDVKM.

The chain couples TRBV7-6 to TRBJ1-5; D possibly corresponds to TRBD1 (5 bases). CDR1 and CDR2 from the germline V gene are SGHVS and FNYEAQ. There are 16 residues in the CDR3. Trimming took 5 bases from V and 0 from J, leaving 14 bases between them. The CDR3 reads CASSKDRHYSNQPQHF. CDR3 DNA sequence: TGTGCCAGCAGCAAAGACAGACATTATAGCAATCAGCCCCAGCATTTT.

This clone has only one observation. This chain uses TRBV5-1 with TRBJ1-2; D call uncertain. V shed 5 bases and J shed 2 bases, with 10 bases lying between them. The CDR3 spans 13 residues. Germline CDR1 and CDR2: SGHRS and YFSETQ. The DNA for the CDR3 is TGCGCCAGCAGGGAGGGCAACAACTATGGCTACACCTTC. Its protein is CASREGNNYGYTF.

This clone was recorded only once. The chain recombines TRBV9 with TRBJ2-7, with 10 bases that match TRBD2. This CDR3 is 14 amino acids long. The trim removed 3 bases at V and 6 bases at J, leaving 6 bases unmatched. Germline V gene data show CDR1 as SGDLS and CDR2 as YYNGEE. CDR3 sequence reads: CASSATGTSVEQYF. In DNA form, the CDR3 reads TGTGCCAGCAGCGCGACCGGGACTAGCGTCGAGCAGTACTTC. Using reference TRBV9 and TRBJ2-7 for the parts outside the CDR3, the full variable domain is DSGVTQTPKHLITATGQRVTLRCSPRSGDLSVYWYQQSLDQGLQFLIQYYNGEERAKGNILERFSAQQFPDLHSELNLSSLELGDSALYFCASSATGTSVEQYFGPGTRLTVT.

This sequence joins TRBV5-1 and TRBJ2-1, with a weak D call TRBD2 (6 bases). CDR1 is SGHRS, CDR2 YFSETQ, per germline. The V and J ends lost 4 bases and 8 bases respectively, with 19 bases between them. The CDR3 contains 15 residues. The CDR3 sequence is CASSIVGGWGDEQFF. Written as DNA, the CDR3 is TGCGCCAGCAGCATTGTTGGGGGGTGGGGCGATGAGCAGTTCTTC.